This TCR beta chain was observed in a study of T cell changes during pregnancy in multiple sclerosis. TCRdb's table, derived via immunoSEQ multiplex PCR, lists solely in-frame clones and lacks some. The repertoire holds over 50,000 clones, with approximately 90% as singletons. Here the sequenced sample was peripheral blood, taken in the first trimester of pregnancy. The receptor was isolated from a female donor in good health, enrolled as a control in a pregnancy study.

The chain's CDR3 is CASSQDRGTGNSPLHF. The CDR3 coding sequence is TGTGCCAGCAGCCAAGATCGGGGGACAGGGAATTCACCCCTCCACTTT. This chain connects TRBV4-2 to TRBJ1-6; 9 bases fit TRBD1. V shed 0 bases, J shed 7 bases, and the junction held 4 bases outside the gene matches. Germline V lookup: CDR1 LGHNA, CDR2 YNFKEQ. The CDR3 loop spans 16 amino acids.